These T cell receptor beta chains were read from a single sample in a study of CD8 T cells in ankylosing spondylitis. TCRdb used MiXCR to reprocess the 5' RACE reads, holding one entry per CDR3 protein. The table has about 96,000 distinct CDR3 sequences, around 27% seen once. The sample consisted of blood, either unsorted or a sorted T cell fraction (not recorded which). Receptor source: a male donor with ankylosing spondylitis or in good health (not recorded which). The CDR3 runs from the conserved cysteine through the conserved F or W. A D gene is named only where the DNA matches it firmly. The size field is filled for only some rows; it gives once, few, many or a size class.

J: TRBJ1-1
size: .
D: .
V: TRBV20-1
CDR3: CSARDLQNTEAFF
DNA: TGCAGTGCTAGAGATCTACAGAACACTGAAGCTTTCTTT

J: TRBJ2-7
size: few
D: TRBD2
V: TRBV20-1
CDR3: CCARGRLWGGISYEQYF
DNA: TGCTGTGCTAGGGGTCGGTTGTGGGGGGGTATCTCCTACGAGCAGTACTTC

J: TRBJ1-2
size: few
D: TRBD1
V: TRBV5-6
CDR3: CASSLGGPGQTSYGYTF
DNA: TGTGCCAGCAGCTTGGGGGGACCGGGACAGACATCGTATGGCTACACCTTC

J: TRBJ1-1
size: many
D: .
V: TRBV5-1
CDR3: CASATTKGNTEAFF
DNA: TGCGCCAGCGCCACGACCAAGGGGAACACTGAAGCTTTCTTT

J: TRBJ2-5
size: many
D: .
V: TRBV3-1
CDR3: CASSLAGDIGETQYF
DNA: TGTGCCAGCAGCCTCGCCGGGGACATCGGAGAGACCCAGTACTTC

J: TRBJ1-4
size: .
D: TRBD1
V: TRBV6-5
CDR3: CASSSGQGYNEKLFF
DNA: TGTGCCAGCAGTTCCGGACAGGGTTATAATGAAAAACTGTTTTTT

J: TRBJ1-2
size: .
D: .
V: TRBV29-1
CDR3: CSVSLGDSWNYGYTF
DNA: TGCAGCGTTAGTTTAGGGGACTCCTGGAACTATGGCTACACCTTC

J: TRBJ2-2
size: few
D: TRBD1
V: TRBV24-1
CDR3: CATDGTGGTGELFF
DNA: TGTGCCACCGACGGGACAGGGGGCACCGGGGAGCTGTTTTTT

J: TRBJ2-1
size: few
D: TRBD2
V: TRBV3-1
CDR3: CASSQGAGEDGDEQFF
DNA: TGTGCCAGCAGCCAAGGAGCGGGAGAGGACGGCGATGAGCAGTTCTTC

J: TRBJ2-5
size: few
D: TRBD2
V: TRBV10-3
CDR3: CAISEAGDQYF
DNA: TGTGCCATCAGTGAAGCGGGGGACCAGTACTTC

J: TRBJ1-1
size: once
D: .
V: TRBV12-3/TRBV12-4
CDR3: CATPRGEQPNTEAFF
DNA: TGTGCCACGCCCAGAGGGGAGCAACCGAACACTGAAGCTTTCTTT

J: TRBJ2-3
size: .
D: TRBD1
V: TRBV7-2
CDR3: CASAKGQGGTDTQYF
DNA: TGTGCCAGCGCAAAGGGACAGGGGGGGACAGATACGCAGTATTTT

J: TRBJ1-1
size: many
D: TRBD1
V: TRBV29-1
CDR3: CSVPGTGNTEAFF
DNA: TGCAGCGTACCCGGGACAGGGAACACTGAAGCTTTCTTT

J: TRBJ1-1
size: few
D: TRBD1
V: TRBV7-2
CDR3: CASSRQGINTEAFF
DNA: TGTGCCAGCAGCCGACAGGGGATAAACACTGAAGCTTTCTTT

J: TRBJ2-6
size: .
D: .
V: TRBV12-3/TRBV12-4
CDR3: CASSPSHGANVLTF
DNA: TGTGCCAGCAGCCCAAGTCATGGGGCCAACGTCCTGACTTTC

J: TRBJ2-1
size: .
D: TRBD2
V: TRBV5-1
CDR3: CASTRRSGGIYNEQFF
DNA: TGCGCCAGCACCCGGAGGTCGGGAGGGATATACAATGAGCAGTTCTTC

J: TRBJ2-7
size: .
D: .
V: TRBV29-1
CDR3: CSVVQGYEQYF
DNA: TGCAGCGTTGTGCAGGGCTACGAGCAGTACTTC

J: TRBJ2-7
size: .
D: .
V: TRBV24-1
CDR3: CATSDLRERQDYEQYF
DNA: TGTGCCACCAGTGATTTACGTGAGCGCCAAGACTACGAGCAGTACTTC

J: TRBJ2-3
size: few
D: TRBD2
V: TRBV5-1
CDR3: CASSGAGGNTDTQYF
DNA: TGCGCCAGCAGCGGAGCGGGGGGAAACACAGATACGCAGTATTTT

J: TRBJ1-1
size: .
D: TRBD1
V: TRBV3-1
CDR3: CASSPQDRMNTEAFF
DNA: TGTGCCAGCAGCCCTCAGGACAGGATGAACACTGAAGCTTTCTTT

J: TRBJ1-1
size: .
D: TRBD1
V: TRBV2
CDR3: CASSGQGADTEAFF
DNA: TGTGCCAGCAGTGGACAGGGGGCGGACACTGAAGCTTTCTTT

J: TRBJ2-3
size: few
D: TRBD2
V: TRBV5-1
CDR3: CASSFLAGAEDTQYF
DNA: TGCGCCAGCAGCTTTCTAGCGGGGGCGGAGGATACGCAGTATTTT

J: TRBJ1-1
size: .
D: .
V: TRBV5-1
CDR3: CASSLGTRATEAFF
DNA: TGCGCCAGCAGCTTGGGGACCCGAGCCACTGAAGCTTTCTTT

J: TRBJ2-7
size: .
D: TRBD2
V: TRBV20-1
CDR3: CSARFTSDHEQYF
DNA: TGCAGTGCTCGATTTACTAGCGATCACGAGCAGTACTTC

J: TRBJ2-3
size: .
D: .
V: TRBV11-2
CDR3: CASSLETSTSTDTQYF
DNA: TGTGCCAGCAGCCTAGAGACTAGTACTAGCACAGATACGCAGTATTTT

J: TRBJ1-1
size: few
D: .
V: TRBV20-1
CDR3: CSARGQGRWTEAFF
DNA: TGCAGTGCTAGAGGTCAGGGTCGGTGGACTGAAGCTTTCTTT

J: TRBJ1-2
size: .
D: .
V: TRBV7-8
CDR3: CASSLEAGWSGYTF
DNA: TGTGCCAGCAGCTTAGAGGCAGGGTGGAGTGGCTACACCTTC

J: TRBJ2-7
size: .
D: TRBD2
V: TRBV7-3
CDR3: CASSLNGGRAREQYF
DNA: TGTGCCAGCAGCTTAAACGGCGGGAGGGCGCGGGAGCAGTACTTC

J: TRBJ1-4
size: many
D: .
V: TRBV20-1
CDR3: CSAPRPNEKLFF
DNA: TGCAGTGCCCCGAGGCCCAATGAAAAACTGTTTTTT

J: TRBJ2-7
size: .
D: .
V: TRBV5-1
CDR3: CASSISGSGFYEQYF
DNA: TGCGCCAGCAGCATATCAGGATCCGGATTTTACGAGCAGTACTTC

J: TRBJ2-2
size: few
D: .
V: TRBV20-1
CDR3: CSAATNTGELFF
DNA: TGCAGTGCCGCTACGAACACCGGGGAGCTGTTTTTT

J: TRBJ1-2
size: .
D: .
V: TRBV5-6
CDR3: CASSFTSNYGYTF
DNA: TGTGCCAGCAGCTTCACAAGTAACTATGGCTACACCTTC

J: TRBJ2-1
size: .
D: .
V: TRBV5-1
CDR3: CASSVAVGGYEQFF
DNA: TGCGCCAGCTCAGTAGCGGTCGGAGGTTATGAGCAGTTCTTC

J: TRBJ2-1
size: .
D: TRBD2
V: TRBV7-3
CDR3: CASRGGNNEQFF
DNA: TGTGCCAGCAGGGGGGGGAACAATGAGCAGTTCTTC

J: TRBJ2-7
size: .
D: TRBD2
V: TRBV27
CDR3: CASSPWTSGSFGPYEQYF
DNA: TGTGCCAGCAGTCCCTGGACTAGCGGGAGCTTCGGGCCCTACGAGCAGTACTTC

J: TRBJ2-3
size: many
D: .
V: TRBV20-1
CDR3: CSARDPTTDTQYF
DNA: TGCAGTGCTAGAGATCCTACTACAGATACGCAGTATTTT

J: TRBJ2-3
size: few
D: TRBD2
V: TRBV10-3
CDR3: CAIRGEGADTQYF
DNA: TGTGCCATCCGCGGGGAGGGCGCAGATACGCAGTATTTT

J: TRBJ2-7
size: few
D: .
V: TRBV20-1
CDR3: CSASSFSYEQYF
DNA: TGCAGTGCTAGCAGTTTTTCCTACGAGCAGTACTTC

J: TRBJ2-1
size: once
D: .
V: TRBV12-3/TRBV12-4
CDR3: CASSFGGNPSNEQFF
DNA: TGTGCCAGCAGTTTTGGAGGGAATCCTAGCAATGAGCAGTTCTTC

J: TRBJ1-4
size: .
D: .
V: TRBV10-3
CDR3: CAISERGRDEKLFF
DNA: TGTGCCATCAGCGAGCGGGGGAGAGATGAAAAACTGTTTTTT

J: TRBJ1-4
size: .
D: .
V: TRBV12-3/TRBV12-4
CDR3: CASSLGQGKLFF
DNA: TGTGCCAGCAGTTTAGGTCAGGGAAAACTGTTTTTT

J: TRBJ2-1
size: .
D: TRBD1
V: TRBV6-5
CDR3: CASSYFDRDRATNEQFF
DNA: TGTGCCAGCAGTTACTTTGACCGGGACAGGGCTACCAATGAGCAGTTCTTC

J: TRBJ1-5
size: .
D: TRBD1
V: TRBV12-3/TRBV12-4
CDR3: CASSFNRGSSPQHF
DNA: TGTGCCAGCAGTTTCAACAGGGGATCATCGCCCCAGCATTTT

J: TRBJ2-1
size: few
D: TRBD2
V: TRBV20-1
CDR3: CSARSTSGSSYNEQFF
DNA: TGCAGTGCTAGATCGACTAGCGGAAGCTCCTACAATGAGCAGTTCTTC

J: TRBJ2-3
size: many
D: .
V: TRBV29-1
CDR3: CSAGTDTQYF
DNA: TGCAGCGCCGGCACAGATACGCAGTATTTT

J: TRBJ2-4
size: .
D: TRBD1
V: TRBV5-1
CDR3: CASSWNRGRRKNIQYF
DNA: TGCGCCAGCAGCTGGAACAGGGGGCGCAGGAAAAACATTCAGTACTTC

J: TRBJ2-3
size: few
D: .
V: TRBV5-1
CDR3: CASSLEGRPSTDTQYF
DNA: TGCGCCAGCAGCTTGGAGGGTAGGCCTAGCACAGATACGCAGTATTTT

J: TRBJ1-1
size: few
D: .
V: TRBV5-8
CDR3: CASRFGPDLNTEAFF
DNA: TGTGCCAGCAGGTTCGGGCCGGACTTGAACACTGAAGCTTTCTTT

J: TRBJ2-1
size: few
D: TRBD1
V: TRBV27
CDR3: CASSLGTVYNEQFF
DNA: TGTGCCAGCAGTCTGGGGACAGTTTACAATGAGCAGTTCTTC

J: TRBJ2-7
size: .
D: .
V: TRBV7-2
CDR3: CASSPLGEPYEQYF
DNA: TGTGCCAGCAGCCCCCTAGGCGAACCCTACGAGCAGTACTTC

J: TRBJ2-5
size: .
D: .
V: TRBV5-1
CDR3: CASSSNGGQGETQYF
DNA: TGCGCCAGCAGCTCTAACGGCGGGCAGGGTGAGACCCAGTACTTC

J: TRBJ1-5
size: .
D: .
V: TRBV6-2/TRBV6-3
CDR3: CASSYLYGALAHSNQPQHF
DNA: TGTGCCAGCAGTTACCTCTACGGGGCACTGGCCCATAGCAATCAGCCCCAGCATTTT

J: TRBJ2-7
size: .
D: .
V: TRBV11-2
CDR3: CASFPLWSYEQYF
DNA: TGTGCCAGTTTTCCTCTATGGTCCTACGAGCAGTACTTC

J: TRBJ2-3
size: many
D: TRBD1
V: TRBV24-1
CDR3: CATSDLPTGDTQYF
DNA: TGTGCCACCAGTGATTTGCCGACAGGGGATACGCAGTATTTT

J: TRBJ1-1
size: .
D: .
V: TRBV12-3/TRBV12-4
CDR3: CASILGGGGDTEAFF
DNA: TGTGCCAGCATCTTAGGTGGGGGTGGAGACACTGAAGCTTTCTTT